This is a list of T cell receptor beta chains from one sample in a study of neoadjuvant anti-PD-1 for oral cavity cancer. The repertoire was sequenced with immunoSEQ multiplex PCR; TCRdb's copy has only in-frame clones and lacks some. The table shows 8,500 to 10,000 clones, with roughly 64% occurring only once. The starting material was PBMCs, obtained after nivolumab (anti-PD-1) treatment. The receptors here all came from a person between 40 and 85 years old with oral cavity squamous cell carcinoma. Both conserved end residues are part of each CDR3. Each record gives: D gene, clone size, V gene, J gene, CDR3 DNA, CDR3 protein. The D gene is left open where the match is weak. For some rows the clone size is stated as once, few or many, or as a class when expanded; others skip it.

d_gene: .
abundance: .
v_gene: TRBV6-5
j_gene: TRBJ1-1
CDR3nt: TGTGCCAGCAGTTACTCGGCGGCCTCAGGGCAGCATGAAGCTTTCTTT
CDR3aa: CASSYSAASGQHEAFF

d_gene: .
abundance: .
v_gene: TRBV18
j_gene: TRBJ1-6
CDR3nt: TGTGCCAGCTCCCCCCAAGGATCCTATAATTCACCCCTCCACTTT
CDR3aa: CASSPQGSYNSPLHF

d_gene: .
abundance: .
v_gene: TRBV7-2
j_gene: TRBJ2-5
CDR3nt: TGTGCCAGCACGTACAGGGACCAAGAGACCCAGTACTTC
CDR3aa: CASTYRDQETQYF

d_gene: .
abundance: .
v_gene: TRBV9
j_gene: TRBJ2-2
CDR3nt: TGTGCCAGCAGCGTAATTTCACAGGGCGGAACCGGGGAGCTGTTTTTT
CDR3aa: CASSVISQGGTGELFF

d_gene: TRBD1
abundance: .
v_gene: TRBV28
j_gene: TRBJ2-3
CDR3nt: TGTGCCAGCAGTTCCGGGACAGGGGTAGGTTCACGCACAGATACGCAGTATTTT
CDR3aa: CASSSGTGVGSRTDTQYF

d_gene: .
abundance: few
v_gene: TRBV7-8
j_gene: TRBJ1-2
CDR3nt: TGTGCCAGCAGCTTAGATAACGTAAGCGGCCGACTAAACTATGGCTACACCTTC
CDR3aa: CASSLDNVSGRLNYGYTF

d_gene: .
abundance: .
v_gene: TRBV5-6
j_gene: TRBJ2-1
CDR3nt: TGTGCCAGCAGTCAAGAGGACAAATTGATTAAGTTCTTC
CDR3aa: CASSQEDKLIKFF

d_gene: .
abundance: .
v_gene: TRBV27
j_gene: TRBJ2-7
CDR3nt: TGTGCCAGCAAAGGGGCCGGGACGGCAGAGTACGAGCAGTACTTC
CDR3aa: CASKGAGTAEYEQYF

d_gene: .
abundance: few
v_gene: TRBV23-1
j_gene: TRBJ1-1
CDR3nt: TGCGCCAGCAGTCCCCTTGGGGGGTCTGGCACTGAAGCTTTCTTT
CDR3aa: CASSPLGGSGTEAFF

d_gene: TRBD2
abundance: .
v_gene: TRBV5-1
j_gene: TRBJ2-5
CDR3nt: TGCGCCAGCAGCACGACTAGCGGGGAGACCCAGTACTTC
CDR3aa: CASSTTSGETQYF

d_gene: TRBD1
abundance: once
v_gene: TRBV11-2
j_gene: TRBJ1-2
CDR3nt: TGTGCCAGCAGCGAGGGACAGCCAAGCTTCTATGGCTACACCTTC
CDR3aa: CASSEGQPSFYGYTF

d_gene: TRBD1
abundance: once
v_gene: TRBV7-2
j_gene: TRBJ1-6
CDR3nt: TGTGCCAGCAGCTTAGCGCAGGGGGGTAAATCACCCCTCCACTTT
CDR3aa: CASSLAQGGKSPLHF

d_gene: .
abundance: few
v_gene: TRBV7-9
j_gene: TRBJ1-3
CDR3nt: TGTGCCAGCAGCCTCGGACACTCTGGAAACACCATATATTTT
CDR3aa: CASSLGHSGNTIYF

d_gene: .
abundance: .
v_gene: TRBV10-2
j_gene: TRBJ1-3
CDR3nt: TGCGCCAGCAGTGAGAATGGGGACTCTGGAAACACCATATATTTT
CDR3aa: CASSENGDSGNTIYF

d_gene: .
abundance: .
v_gene: TRBV25-1
j_gene: TRBJ2-7
CDR3nt: TGTGCCAGCAGCCCCGCCTACGAGCAGTACTTC
CDR3aa: CASSPAYEQYF

d_gene: .
abundance: .
v_gene: TRBV6-5
j_gene: TRBJ1-4
CDR3nt: TGTGCCAGCTCCCCCGAGGGGGAAGAAAAACTGTTTTTT
CDR3aa: CASSPEGEEKLFF

d_gene: .
abundance: .
v_gene: TRBV7-8
j_gene: TRBJ2-7
CDR3nt: TGTGCCAGCAGGGTCGGAGGGACGGGCGCCTACGAGCAGTACTTC
CDR3aa: CASRVGGTGAYEQYF